These 20 T cell receptor beta chains originate from one sample sequenced in a study of blood T cell repertoires in COVID-19. Sequencing used immunoSEQ multiplex PCR; TCRdb keeps in-frame clones, though not all of them. The sample yields some 180,000 clones, under 90% seen once. The material sequenced was peripheral blood. These TCRs come from a man aged 35 to 55 with acute or convalescent COVID-19.

This chain connects TRBV11-3 to TRBJ2-1; possible D gene TRBD2, 6 bases. The CDR3 is 12 amino acids. Germline loops: CDR1 SGHNT, CDR2 YENEEA. V was shortened by 5 bases and J by 8 bases, with 10 bases between the two germline ends. The CDR3 sequence is CASSVRDYEQFF. The DNA of the CDR3 is TGTGCCAGCAGCGTCCGGGACTATGAGCAGTTCTTC. Combining the CDR3 with reference TRBV11-3 and TRBJ2-1 gives the whole variable domain EAGVVQSPRYKIIEKKQPVAFWCNPISGHNTLYWYLQNLGQGPELLIRYENEEAVDDSQLPKDRFSAERLKGVDSTLKIQPAELGDSAVYLCASSVRDYEQFFGPGTRLTVL.

The chain uses TRBV30 and TRBJ1-5; TRBD1 is a possible D gene (5 bases). Germline assignment: CDR1 GTSNPN and CDR2 SVGIG (reference sequence). Deletions cut 5 bases from V and 3 bases from J, with 11 bases between. The CDR3 has 13 amino acids. The CDR3 reads CAWSQALNQPQHF. The DNA of the CDR3 is TGTGCCTGGTCACAGGCGCTCAATCAGCCCCAGCATTTT.

The rearrangement uses TRBV2 and TRBJ2-2; 7 bases map to TRBD1. J gave up 1 base and V 6 bases, and 2 bases lay outside the gene matches. Looked up from germline, CDR1 is SNHLY and CDR2 is FYNNEI. The CDR3 contains 14 residues. CDR3 sequence: CASRGDRNTGELFF. The CDR3 DNA reads as TGTGCCAGCAGGGGGGACAGGAACACCGGGGAGCTGTTTTTT.

V and J are TRBV6-5 and TRBJ2-7, with 8 bases aligning to TRBD1. V lost 8 bases and J lost 0; bases outside the gene matches: 6. Germline V CDR1 and CDR2: MNHEY, SVGAGI. CDR3 length: 14 residues. CDR3 in amino acids: CASAKQGVSYEQYF. The CDR3 DNA sequence: TGTGCCAGCGCCAAACAGGGGGTCTCCTACGAGCAGTACTTC.

The chain recombines TRBV6-5 with TRBJ2-7; tentatively, D is TRBD1 (6 bases). This CDR3 contains 14 residues. Germline lookup yields CDR1 MNHEY and CDR2 SVGAGI. V lost 0 bases and J 6 bases, leaving 12 bases between the germline ends. The DNA of the CDR3 is TGTGCCAGCAGTTACTCAGAGGGGGTTACCGAGCAGTACTTC. It is translated as CASSYSEGVTEQYF.

This clone was seen only a few times. This chain connects TRBV3-1 (or the pseudogene TRBV3-2) to TRBJ2-3; no clear D. CDR3 length equals 14 residues. Germline assignment: CDR1 LGHDT and CDR2 YNNKEL (reference sequence). Deletions cut 1 base from V and 5 bases from J, with 10 bases between. Here the CDR3 reads CASSQVLRVDTQYF. For the CDR3, the DNA is TGTGCCAGCAGCCAAGTACTCCGCGTAGATACGCAGTATTTT.

The table lists this clone with a few counts. This rearrangement joins TRBV7-9 to TRBJ2-3, with TRBD2 matching over 14 bases. The CDR3 loop spans 16 amino acids. In germline, CDR1 is SEHNR, CDR2 FQNEAQ (reference sequence). V shed 3 bases, J shed 4 bases, and the junction held 3 bases outside the gene matches. The CDR3 is CASSFGLAGGADTQYF. In DNA form, the CDR3 reads TGTGCCAGCAGCTTCGGACTAGCGGGAGGCGCAGATACGCAGTATTTT.

With regard to this clone: Germline and junction disagree at one end, which may indicate a read error. This chain joins TRBV5-6 and TRBJ1-1; maybe TRBD1 (5 bases). The CDR3 runs to 13 residues. Germline loops: CDR1 SGHDT, CDR2 YYEEEE. The chain's CDR3 is CASSPDMNPEAFF. The CDR3 DNA reads TGTGCCAGCAGCCCGGACATGAACCCTGAAGCTTTCTTT.

The gene calls are TRBV19 and TRBJ1-2; 7 bases are a match to TRBD1. The ends lost 6 bases at V and 5 bases at J; junction bases unmatched: 0. The V gene's germline CDR1 is LNHDA and CDR2 SQIVND (reference sequence). The CDR3 has 11 residues. CDR3 residues: CASRQGYGYTF. The CDR3 bases are TGTGCCAGTAGACAGGGGTATGGCTACACCTTC.

V is TRBV19 and J is TRBJ1-2; TRBD1 agrees at 7 bases. After removal of 1 base from V and 8 bases from J, the junction contained 1 base not matched to a gene. In germline, CDR1 is LNHDA, CDR2 SQIVND (reference sequence). The CDR3 contains 12 residues. The CDR3, as DNA: TGTGCCAGTAGTATAGTAGGGGGCGGCTACACCTTC. Amino acids: CASSIVGGGYTF.

This CDR3 reads CASSQDLAERGDEQFF. The CDR3 DNA reads as TGTGCCAGCAGCCAAGACCTAGCGGAGCGGGGTGATGAGCAGTTCTTC. The J gene is TRBJ2-1, the V gene TRBV14, with 7 positions matching TRBD2. The CDR3 is 16 amino acids. With 0 bases clipped from V and 8 bases from J, the junction kept 10 bases outside the gene matches. In germline, CDR1 is SGHDN, CDR2 FVKESK.

This clone was observed a single time. V usage is TRBV18 and J usage is TRBJ1-5, with D uncertain. The CDR3 consists of 13 residues. V lost 3 bases and J lost 0, with 3 bases in between. Germline V gene data show CDR1 as KGHSH and CDR2 as LQKENI. The CDR3 coding sequence is TGTGCCAGCTCACCCAATAGCAATCAGCCCCAGCATTTT. It translates to CASSPNSNQPQHF. The variable domain in full, completed from reference TRBV18 and TRBJ1-5, reads NAGVMQNPRHLVRRRGQEARLRCSPMKGHSHVYWYRQLPEEGLKFMVYLQKENIIDESGMPKERFSAEFPKEGPSILRIQQVVRGDSAAYFCASSPNSNQPQHFGDGTRLSIL.

A note on this clone: This CDR3 is also generated by other DNA sequences in the sample. The J gene is TRBJ2-1, the V gene TRBV10-3; a possible D gene is TRBD2 (6 bases). This CDR3 is 13 amino acids long. V was trimmed by 4 bases and J by 5 bases, leaving 9 bases between them. The germline gives CDR1 ENHRY, CDR2 SYGVKD. CDR3 residues: CAISGGLNNEQFF. The CDR3 DNA reads TGTGCCATCAGTGGGGGACTGAACAATGAGCAGTTCTTC.

This chain connects TRBV5-1 to TRBJ2-3, with 9 positions matching TRBD1. Germline trimming cut 3 bases from V and 3 bases from J; bases unmatched to any gene: 5. The germline V gene encodes CDR1 SGHRS and CDR2 YFSETQ. There are 15 residues in the CDR3. The CDR3 sequence: CASSSDRGRTDTQYF. CDR3 DNA sequence: TGCGCCAGCAGCTCCGACAGGGGGAGGACAGATACGCAGTATTTT.

This rearrangement joins TRBV2 to TRBJ1-2; 9 bases fit TRBD1. The CDR3 extends over 14 amino acids. J lost 8 bases, V lost 1 base, and 5 bases had no gene match. Germline values: CDR1 SNHLY, CDR2 FYNNEI. CDR3 DNA: TGTGCCAGCAGTGAAGTTGGGACAGGGCCCGGCTACACCTTC. Its protein is CASSEVGTGPGYTF.

The chain uses TRBV4-1 and TRBJ2-1; D may be TRBD1 (7 bases). With 3 bases removed from V and 7 bases from J, the gap between germline ends came to 16 bases. Germline CDR1 MGHRA, CDR2 YSYEKL. This CDR3 has 15 amino acids. CDR3 loop: CASSQVPTGRNEQFF. The CDR3 region has the DNA TGCGCCAGCAGCCAGGTTCCGACAGGGAGGAATGAGCAGTTCTTC.

In this sample, this clone turned up a few times. V is TRBV10-3 and J is TRBJ2-6, with 9 positions matching TRBD1. The ends lost 10 bases at V and 4 bases at J; junction bases unmatched: 8. From germline, CDR1 is ENHRY and CDR2 SYGVKD. The CDR3 loop spans 15 amino acids. In DNA form, the CDR3 reads TGTGCCACGGGACAGGGTTTGGCCGGGGCCAACGTCCTGACTTTC. Translated, it gives CATGQGLAGANVLTF.

This chain connects TRBV5-4 to TRBJ2-5; D is unclear. Between the trimmed V and J ends, which lost 2 bases and 4 bases, there was a span of 3 bases. Germline CDR1 and CDR2: SGHNT and YYREEE (reference sequence). The CDR3 sequence is 11 residues long. The CDR3 loop is CASSFRETQYF. The DNA for the CDR3 is TGTGCCAGCAGCTTCCGAGAGACCCAGTACTTC. The full variable domain, its missing parts supplied by reference TRBV5-4 and TRBJ2-5, is ETGVTQSPTHLIKTRGQQVTLRCSSQSGHNTVSWYQQALGQGPQFIFQYYREEENGRGNFPPRFSGLQFPNYSSELNVNALELDDSALYLCASSFRETQYFGPGTRLLVL.

Worth noting for this clone: One junction end does not reproduce the germline sequence, and a read error may be involved. The chain combines TRBV9 with TRBJ1-4; 8 nucleotides agree with TRBD1. Germline V gene lookup returns CDR1 SGDLS and CDR2 YYNGEE. This CDR3 spans 15 amino acids. DNA of the CDR3: TGTGCCAGCAGCCCGACAGGGGCAACTATTGAAAAACTGTTTTTT. This gives the protein CASSPTGATIEKLFF.

The rearrangement links TRBV15 to TRBJ1-2; D ambiguous. Germline CDR1 LNHNV, CDR2 YYDKDF (reference sequence). The CDR3 has 13 residues. The ends were cut back, 0 bases at V and 8 bases at J, with 10 bases in the middle. CDR3 loop: CATSRDSARGYTF. The CDR3 DNA is TGTGCCACCAGCAGAGATTCCGCGAGGGGCTACACCTTC.